The sample holds one count of the clone carrying this TCR beta chain. Per the study methods: Filtering was not the same, since immunoSEQ gave junction-only sequences without quality scores. Measured with immunoSEQ multiplex PCR; TCRdb has only the in-frame clones, and not every one. Clonal size and the V and J genes are those of that table, whereas D and trimming came from the DNA. The table lists 2 million to 2.5 million clones, around 95% of them singletons, with around 0.13% in the top ten. The sample belongs to a study of shared clonotypes between healthy human individuals. About the study: Donor ages ranged 18 to 49 years: a couple of women, a few men.

This CDR3 has 18 amino acids. Trimming cost V 0 bases and J 4 bases; bases outside gene matches: 8. CDR1 SGDLS and CDR2 YYNGEE come from the germline V gene. A CD45RA-negative memory subset and a CD45RA+ naive subset were separated from the CD4+ cells. The rearrangement links TRBV9 to TRBJ2-5; TRBD2 matches at 14 bases. This receptor was taken from a man younger than 30 in good health. Material: naive CD4+ T cells sorted from blood. Subset specified: CD45RA+ positively selected. The CDR3 sequence: CASSVEGLAGGPRETQYF. DNA of the CDR3: TGTGCCAGCAGCGTAGAAGGACTAGCGGGGGGCCCACGAGAGACCCAGTACTTC.